These T cell receptor beta chains were read from a single sample in a study of STAT3 mutations in large granular lymphocyte leukemia. Some clones are missing from TCRdb's copy, which holds only in-frame ones; the method was immunoSEQ multiplex PCR. Among tens of thousands of clones listed, about three quarters were seen once. Specimen: PBMCs. These receptors all stem from a human donor with T large granular lymphocyte leukemia. Some clones in this sample may be carry-over from other donors' samples. Both conserved end residues are part of each CDR3. D genes are given only for firm matches. Part of the rows lack a size; the others show once, few, many or a class for expanded clones.

abundance | d_gene | j_gene | v_gene | CDR3nt | CDR3aa
NA | NA | TRBJ2-5 | TRBV6-6 | TGTGCCAGCAGTTACTCGATGAGGGGAGAGCCCCAGTACTTC | CASSYSMRGEPQYF
NA | TRBD2 | TRBJ2-7 | TRBV28 | TGTGCCAGCGGGAGGGTCGACTACGAGCAGTACTTC | CASGRVDYEQYF
NA | NA | TRBJ1-5 | TRBV28 | TGTGCCAGCAGTGACCACGGGGCTAATCAGCCCCAGCATTTT | CASSDHGANQPQHF
NA | NA | TRBJ1-5 | TRBV2 | TGTGCCAGCAGTCCCGACGGATATAGCAATCAGCCCCAGCATTTT | CASSPDGYSNQPQHF
NA | TRBD1 | TRBJ1-6 | TRBV4-1 | TGCGCCAGCAGCCAAGATTCGAGGACAGGGTCGACACCCCTCCACTTT | CASSQDSRTGSTPLHF
NA | TRBD1 | TRBJ2-7 | TRBV2 | TGTGCCAGCAGTTCGGGACAGTTTCTCTACGAGCAGTACTTC | CASSSGQFLYEQYF
NA | NA | TRBJ2-5 | TRBV6-1 | TGTGCCAGCAGTCTGGCAAGCCAAGAGACCCAGTACTTC | CASSLASQETQYF
NA | NA | TRBJ2-7 | TRBV28 | TGTGCCACCTACGGCGGGGCCGCCTACGAGCAGTACTTC | CATYGGAAYEQYF
NA | NA | TRBJ2-2 | TRBV19 | TGTGCCAGCCAAATAGGAGCAACCACCGGGGAGCTGTTTTTT | CASQIGATTGELFF
NA | TRBD1 | TRBJ2-3 | TRBV10-3 | TGTGCCATCAGTCCCGGGACAGATATCACAGATACGCAGTATTTT | CAISPGTDITDTQYF
few | NA | TRBJ2-3 | TRBV2 | TGTGCCAGCAGAGCCAGCGAGGTGGATACGCAGTATTTT | CASRASEVDTQYF
NA | TRBD1 | TRBJ1-4 | TRBV25-1 | TGTGCCAGCAGAAGAGGGGGCGATGAAAAACTGTTTTTT | CASRRGGDEKLFF
NA | NA | TRBJ1-4 | TRBV9 | TGTGCCAGCAGCCTACGGGACGGGGGAGACGGTGAAAAACTGTTTTTT | CASSLRDGGDGEKLFF
NA | NA | TRBJ2-5 | TRBV5-1 | TGCGCCAGCAGGAGGGGGGACAGAGAGACCCAGTACTTC | CASRRGDRETQYF
NA | NA | TRBJ1-6 | TRBV7-2 | TGTGCCAGCAGCCCCGGGGTGGACCTGCTTTCACCCCTCCACTTT | CASSPGVDLLSPLHF
NA | NA | TRBJ1-4 | TRBV5-6 | TGTGCCAGCAGCTTGCTTGGGCAGGGCGATGAAAAACTGTTTTTT | CASSLLGQGDEKLFF
NA | NA | TRBJ2-3 | TRBV6-5 | TGTGCCAGCAGTTACTCGTATTTGGATACGCAGTATTTT | CASSYSYLDTQYF
few | NA | TRBJ1-1 | TRBV29-1 | TGCAGCGTGGTGGATGGTGGTGAAGCTTTCTTT | CSVVDGGEAFF
NA | NA | TRBJ1-1 | TRBV30 | TGTGCCTGGAGTGTACTAACGAACACTGAAGCTTTCTTT | CAWSVLTNTEAFF
NA | TRBD1 | TRBJ2-2 | TRBV28 | TGTGCCAGCAGTTTCGACAGGGGGAACACCGGGGAGCTGTTTTTT | CASSFDRGNTGELFF
few | NA | TRBJ2-3 | TRBV5-4 | TGTGCCAGCAGCTTGGGACGTCGTGAGGATACGCAGTATTTT | CASSLGRREDTQYF
NA | NA | TRBJ1-2 | TRBV11-2 | TGTGCCAGCACTCTAGGGGCGGGCTATGGCTACACCTTC | CASTLGAGYGYTF
NA | NA | TRBJ1-2 | TRBV19 | TGTGCCAGTAGTAAAGACAGTCCCGCTTTACTCAACTATGGCTACACCTTC | CASSKDSPALLNYGYTF
NA | TRBD2 | TRBJ2-1 | TRBV4-2 | TGTGCCAGCAGCCAAGACCTTAGCGGGGGGGGGCTTGATGAGCAGTTCTTC | CASSQDLSGGGLDEQFF
NA | NA | TRBJ1-2 | TRBV6-5 | TGTGCCAGCAGTTCCGGACAGCCGGGAGCTAACTATGGCTACACCTTC | CASSSGQPGANYGYTF
NA | TRBD1 | TRBJ1-2 | TRBV5-1 | TGCGCCAGCAGCTCGGGACAGGGTAGCCAGGTCTATGGCTACACCTTC | CASSSGQGSQVYGYTF
NA | NA | TRBJ1-5 | TRBV19 | TGTGCCAGTGGGATACAGGGTAGCAATCAGCCCCAGCATTTT | CASGIQGSNQPQHF
NA | NA | TRBJ1-2 | TRBV7-9 | TGTGCCAGCAGCCGCGCCGGGGCGGCAAACTATGGCTACACCTTC | CASSRAGAANYGYTF
NA | NA | TRBJ1-2 | TRBV5-1 | TGCGCCAGCAGCATTGACCGCTATGGCTACACCTTC | CASSIDRYGYTF
NA | NA | TRBJ1-3 | TRBV6-5 | TGTGCCAGCACGCCCGGGCTGCCTGGAAACACCATATATTTT | CASTPGLPGNTIYF
NA | NA | TRBJ1-6 | TRBV7-9 | TGTGCCAGCAGCCTCGGGGCGGACTATAATTCACCCCTCCACTTT | CASSLGADYNSPLHF
NA | NA | TRBJ1-2 | TRBV4-3 | TGCGCCAGCAGCCAAGAGTTAGGCCAGCCGAGAGATGGCTACACCTTC | CASSQELGQPRDGYTF
NA | TRBD1 | TRBJ1-2 | TRBV4-1 | TGCGCCAGCAGCCAAGATAGTAACAGGGGCACCTATGGCTACACCTTC | CASSQDSNRGTYGYTF
NA | TRBD1 | TRBJ1-5 | TRBV5-4 | TGTGCCAGCAGTACAGGGGGCGCGGGTCAGCCCCAGCATTTT | CASSTGGAGQPQHF
NA | NA | TRBJ1-4 | TRBV7-2 | TGTGCCAGCAGCTTAACATTTGGGTTAGGGAATGAAAAACTGTTTTTT | CASSLTFGLGNEKLFF
once | TRBD2 | TRBJ2-1 | TRBV9 | TGTGCCAGCAGCGTAGGGGTCGGGACTAGCGGGGGGAGCTCCTACAATGAGCAGTTCTTC | CASSVGVGTSGGSSYNEQFF
NA | TRBD1 | TRBJ1-2 | TRBV4-1 | TGCGCCAGCAGCTCGCCCCCCCGGGACAGGATCTATGGCTACACCTTC | CASSSPPRDRIYGYTF
NA | NA | TRBJ1-2 | TRBV4-2 | TGTGCCAGCAGCCAAGATGGCAGCGGAAGCTATGGCTACACCTTC | CASSQDGSGSYGYTF
NA | NA | TRBJ2-1 | TRBV11-3 | TGTGCCAGCAGCTTTACCCAGGGTGAGCAGTTCTTC | CASSFTQGEQFF
NA | NA | TRBJ1-3 | TRBV7-2 | TGTGCCAGCAACCCACGTGGGGCGGGAAACACCATATATTTT | CASNPRGAGNTIYF
NA | NA | TRBJ1-1 | TRBV7-9 | TGTGCCAGCAGCAACAGGGTCATGGCTTTCTTT | CASSNRVMAFF
few | NA | TRBJ2-2 | TRBV9 | TGTGCCAGCAGCGTAGCGATGATCACCGGGGAGCTGTTTTTT | CASSVAMITGELFF
NA | TRBD1 | TRBJ1-1 | TRBV10-3 | TGTGCCATCAGTGCATGGGACAGGGGAGCTTTCTTT | CAISAWDRGAFF
once | TRBD1 | TRBJ1-2 | TRBV30 | TGTGCCTCAAATGGGGGACAGCGACCCTATGGCTACACCTTC | CASNGGQRPYGYTF
NA | TRBD2 | TRBJ2-5 | TRBV5-5 | TGTGCCAGCAGCTTGGCCGGGGGGGGATGGGAGACCCAGTACTTC | CASSLAGGGWETQYF
NA | NA | TRBJ2-5 | TRBV28 | TGTGCCAGCAGGGAACAGGGTCAAGGGACCCAGTACTTC | CASREQGQGTQYF
few | NA | TRBJ2-1 | TRBV2 | TGTGCCAGCAGCGCGGGGGCTGCTATCGGTGAGCAGTTCTTC | CASSAGAAIGEQFF
NA | TRBD1 | TRBJ1-2 | TRBV19 | TGTGCCAGTAGTATAGGCGGGACAGGGGCTAACTATGGCTACACCTTC | CASSIGGTGANYGYTF
NA | NA | TRBJ2-3 | TRBV9 | TGTGCCAGCAGCGTAGCAAGCGGAACTAGCACAGATACGCAGTATTTT | CASSVASGTSTDTQYF
NA | TRBD2 | TRBJ2-1 | TRBV7-9 | TGTGCCAGCCGGCCGGGGGGAGACTACAATGAGCAGTTCTTC | CASRPGGDYNEQFF
NA | NA | TRBJ2-7 | TRBV4-2 | TGTGCCAGCAGCCAAGAAATCAGCGAGAGCTCCTACGAGCAGTACTTC | CASSQEISESSYEQYF
NA | NA | TRBJ1-1 | TRBV7-9 | TGTGCCAGCAGCCGTAAGGGAGGGAGAGCTGAAGCTTTCTTT | CASSRKGGRAEAFF
NA | NA | TRBJ2-5 | TRBV18 | TGTGCCAGCTCCCCGGGCCAAGAGACCCAGTACTTC | CASSPGQETQYF
NA | NA | TRBJ1-1 | TRBV7-9 | TGTGCCAGCAGCTTGCAGGCTAGGACATCATACACTGAAGCTTTCTTT | CASSLQARTSYTEAFF
NA | TRBD2 | TRBJ2-5 | TRBV27 | TGTGCCAGCAGTCCAGGGACTAGCGGGGCGGAGACCCAGTACTTC | CASSPGTSGAETQYF
NA | NA | TRBJ1-1 | TRBV7-9 | TGTGCCAGCAGCTTAGATCCCAGCCGTGCTTTCTTT | CASSLDPSRAFF
once | NA | TRBJ1-2 | TRBV2 | TGTGCCAGCAGTCCGATACAGGGCCCCTTCTATGGCTACACCTTC | CASSPIQGPFYGYTF
NA | NA | TRBJ1-3 | TRBV6-9 | TGTGCCAGCAGTCCACGGACTGGTGGAAACACCATATATTTT | CASSPRTGGNTIYF